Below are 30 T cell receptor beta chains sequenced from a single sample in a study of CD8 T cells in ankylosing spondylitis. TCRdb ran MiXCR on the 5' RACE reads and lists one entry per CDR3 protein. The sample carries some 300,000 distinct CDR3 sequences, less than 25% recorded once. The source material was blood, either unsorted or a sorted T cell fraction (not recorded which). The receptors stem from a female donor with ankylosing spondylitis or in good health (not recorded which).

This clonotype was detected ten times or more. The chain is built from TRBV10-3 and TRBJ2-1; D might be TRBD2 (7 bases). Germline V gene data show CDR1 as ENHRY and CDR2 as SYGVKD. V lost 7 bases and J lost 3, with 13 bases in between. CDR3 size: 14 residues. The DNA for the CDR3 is TGTGCCATCAAGCGGGACAAAATCTACAATGAGCAGTTCTTC. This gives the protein CAIKRDKIYNEQFF.

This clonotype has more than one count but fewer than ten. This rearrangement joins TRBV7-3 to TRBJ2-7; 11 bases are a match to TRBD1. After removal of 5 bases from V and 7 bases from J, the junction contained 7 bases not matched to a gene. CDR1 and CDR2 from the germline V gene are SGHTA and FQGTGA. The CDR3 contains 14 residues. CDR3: CASSPGQGAWEQYF. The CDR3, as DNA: TGTGCCAGCAGCCCCGGACAGGGGGCCTGGGAGCAGTACTTC.

Here the CDR3 reads CASSYQTGTTDIQYF. The CDR3 bases are TGTGCCAGCAGTTACCAGACCGGGACTACCGACATTCAGTACTTC. The chain combines TRBV6-2 or TRBV6-3 with TRBJ2-4; 7 bases are shared with TRBD2. The V segment lost 2 bases and the J segment 8 bases; nucleotides outside the gene matches: 9. The V gene's germline CDR1 is MNHEY and CDR2 SVGEGT. The CDR3 runs to 15 residues.

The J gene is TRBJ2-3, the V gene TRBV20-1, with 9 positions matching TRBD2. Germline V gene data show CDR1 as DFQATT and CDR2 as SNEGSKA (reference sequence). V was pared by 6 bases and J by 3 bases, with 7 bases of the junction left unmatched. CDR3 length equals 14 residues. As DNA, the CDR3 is TGCAGTGCCACTACAGCGGGAGGAACAGATACGCAGTATTTT. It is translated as CSATTAGGTDTQYF.

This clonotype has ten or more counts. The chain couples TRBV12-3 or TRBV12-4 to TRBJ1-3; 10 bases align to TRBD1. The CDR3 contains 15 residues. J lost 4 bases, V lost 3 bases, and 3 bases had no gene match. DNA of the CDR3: TGTGCCAGCAGTTTTGGGACAGGGGTAGGAAACACCATATATTTT. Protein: CASSFGTGVGNTIYF.

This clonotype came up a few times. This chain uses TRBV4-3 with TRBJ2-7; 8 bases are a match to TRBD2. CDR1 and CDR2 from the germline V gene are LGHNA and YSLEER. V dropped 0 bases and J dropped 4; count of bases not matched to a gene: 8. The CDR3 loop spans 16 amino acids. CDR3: CASSQDLSGGGYEQYF. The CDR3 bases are TGCGCCAGCAGCCAAGATCTTTCGGGAGGGGGATACGAGCAGTACTTC.

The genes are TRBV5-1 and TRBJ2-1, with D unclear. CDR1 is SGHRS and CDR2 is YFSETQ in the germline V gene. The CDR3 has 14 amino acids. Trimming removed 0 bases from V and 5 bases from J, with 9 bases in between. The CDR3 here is CASSLVLSNNEQFF. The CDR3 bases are TGCGCCAGCAGCTTGGTTCTAAGTAACAATGAGCAGTTCTTC.

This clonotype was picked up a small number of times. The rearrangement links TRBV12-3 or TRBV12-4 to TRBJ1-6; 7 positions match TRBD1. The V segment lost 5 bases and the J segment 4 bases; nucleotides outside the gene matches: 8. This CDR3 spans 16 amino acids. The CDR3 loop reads CASSRGGQLYNSPLHF. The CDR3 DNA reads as TGTGCCAGCAGTCGAGGGGGACAGCTATATAATTCACCCCTCCACTTT.

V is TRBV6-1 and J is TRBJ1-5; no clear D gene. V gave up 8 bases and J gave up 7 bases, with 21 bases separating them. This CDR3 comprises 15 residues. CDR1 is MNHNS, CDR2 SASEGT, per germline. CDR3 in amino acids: CASRNHIGWGQPQHF. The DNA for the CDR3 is TGTGCCAGCCGAAACCATATCGGGTGGGGACAGCCCCAGCATTTT.

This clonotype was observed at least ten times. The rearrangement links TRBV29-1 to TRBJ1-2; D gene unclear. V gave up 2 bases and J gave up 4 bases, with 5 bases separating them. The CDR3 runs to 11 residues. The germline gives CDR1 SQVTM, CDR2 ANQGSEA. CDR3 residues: CSVEWSYGYTF. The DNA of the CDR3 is TGCAGCGTTGAATGGAGCTATGGCTACACCTTC.

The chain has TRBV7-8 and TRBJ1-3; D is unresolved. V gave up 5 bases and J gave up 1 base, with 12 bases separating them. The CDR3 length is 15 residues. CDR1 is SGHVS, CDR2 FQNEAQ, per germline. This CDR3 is CASSLLAASGNTIYF. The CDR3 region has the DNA TGTGCCAGCAGCCTCCTGGCTGCTTCTGGAAACACCATATATTTT.

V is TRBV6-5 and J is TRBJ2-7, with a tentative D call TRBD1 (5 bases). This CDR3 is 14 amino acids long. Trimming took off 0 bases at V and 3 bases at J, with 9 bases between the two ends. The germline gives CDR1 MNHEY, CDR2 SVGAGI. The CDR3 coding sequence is TGTGCCAGCAGTTACTCGAGACAGATCTACGAGCAGTACTTC. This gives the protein CASSYSRQIYEQYF.

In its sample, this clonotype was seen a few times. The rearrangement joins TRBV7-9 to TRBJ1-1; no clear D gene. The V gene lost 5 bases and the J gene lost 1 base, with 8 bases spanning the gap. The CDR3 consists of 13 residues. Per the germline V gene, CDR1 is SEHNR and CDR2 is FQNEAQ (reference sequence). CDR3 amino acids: CASSTKGNTEAFF. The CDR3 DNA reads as TGTGCCAGCAGCACCAAAGGGAACACTGAAGCTTTCTTT.

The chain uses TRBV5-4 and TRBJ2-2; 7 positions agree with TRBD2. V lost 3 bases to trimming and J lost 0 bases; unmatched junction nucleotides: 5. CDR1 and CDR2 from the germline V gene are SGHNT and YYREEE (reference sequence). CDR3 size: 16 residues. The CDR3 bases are TGTGCCAGCAGCTCTGCTAGCGGAGCGAACACCGGGGAGCTGTTTTTT. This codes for CASSSASGANTGELFF.

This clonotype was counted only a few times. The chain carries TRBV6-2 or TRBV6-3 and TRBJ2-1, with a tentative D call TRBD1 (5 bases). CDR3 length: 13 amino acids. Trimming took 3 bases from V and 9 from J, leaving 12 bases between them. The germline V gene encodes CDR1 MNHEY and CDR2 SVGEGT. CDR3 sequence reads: CASSYRGTTEQFF. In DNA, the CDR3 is TGTGCCAGCAGTTATAGGGGAACGACTGAGCAGTTCTTC.

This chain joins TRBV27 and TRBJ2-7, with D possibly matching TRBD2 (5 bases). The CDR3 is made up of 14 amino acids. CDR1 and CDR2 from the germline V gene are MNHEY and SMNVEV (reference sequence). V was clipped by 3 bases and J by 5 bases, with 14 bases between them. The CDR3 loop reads CASSFRERSNEQYF. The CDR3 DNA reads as TGTGCCAGCAGTTTTAGGGAGAGGAGCAACGAGCAGTACTTC.

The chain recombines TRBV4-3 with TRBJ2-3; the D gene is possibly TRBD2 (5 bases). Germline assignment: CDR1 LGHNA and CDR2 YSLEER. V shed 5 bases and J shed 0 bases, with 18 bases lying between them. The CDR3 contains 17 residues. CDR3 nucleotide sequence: TGCGCCAGCAGCTACTCTTATAGCGCACCTAGCACAGATACGCAGTATTTT. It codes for CASSYSYSAPSTDTQYF.

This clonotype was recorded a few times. The CDR3 is CASGPTPDTQYF. The CDR3 coding sequence is TGTGCTAGTGGTCCTACCCCAGATACGCAGTATTTT. The chain employs TRBV12-5 and TRBJ2-3; D is undetermined. From germline, CDR1 is LGHNT and CDR2 FRNRAP. CDR3 size: 12 residues. V dropped 5 bases and J dropped 4 bases, with 7 bases sitting between them.

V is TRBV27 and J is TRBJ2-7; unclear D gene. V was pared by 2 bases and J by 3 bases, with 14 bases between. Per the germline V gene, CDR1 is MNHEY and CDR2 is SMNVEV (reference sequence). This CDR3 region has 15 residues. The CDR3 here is CASSLGSRSHYEQYF. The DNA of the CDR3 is TGTGCCAGCAGTTTAGGGTCGAGGAGCCACTACGAGCAGTACTTC.

CDR3 sequence (DNA): TGTGCCAGCAGTTTATACAGGACCCTGGGAAATCAGCCCCAGCATTTT. Its translation is CASSLYRTLGNQPQHF. The chain joins TRBV28 to TRBJ1-5; TRBD1 might be the D (5 bases). The V and J ends lost 1 base and 4 bases respectively, with 14 bases between them. The CDR3 extends over 16 amino acids. The germline V gene encodes CDR1 MDHEN and CDR2 SYDVKM.

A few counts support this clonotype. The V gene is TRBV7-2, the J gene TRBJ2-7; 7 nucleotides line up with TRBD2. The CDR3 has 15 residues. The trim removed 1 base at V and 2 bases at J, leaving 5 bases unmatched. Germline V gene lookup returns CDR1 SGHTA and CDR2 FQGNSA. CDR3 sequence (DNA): TGTGCCAGCAGCTTAGAGCGGGGACCGCCCTACGAGCAGTACTTC. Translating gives CASSLERGPPYEQYF.

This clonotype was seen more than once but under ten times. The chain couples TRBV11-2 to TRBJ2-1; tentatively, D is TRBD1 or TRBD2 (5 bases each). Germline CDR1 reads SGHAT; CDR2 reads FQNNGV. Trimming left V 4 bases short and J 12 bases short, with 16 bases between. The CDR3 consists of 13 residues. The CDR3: CASSSYRGVGQFF. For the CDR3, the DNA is TGTGCCAGCAGCTCCTACCGGGGCGTAGGGCAGTTCTTC.

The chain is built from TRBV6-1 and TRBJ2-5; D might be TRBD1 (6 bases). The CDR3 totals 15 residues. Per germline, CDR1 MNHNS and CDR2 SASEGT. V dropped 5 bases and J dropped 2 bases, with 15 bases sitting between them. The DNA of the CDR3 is TGTGCCAGCAGTCCCAACAGGGTAAAGCAAGAGACCCAGTACTTC. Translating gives CASSPNRVKQETQYF.

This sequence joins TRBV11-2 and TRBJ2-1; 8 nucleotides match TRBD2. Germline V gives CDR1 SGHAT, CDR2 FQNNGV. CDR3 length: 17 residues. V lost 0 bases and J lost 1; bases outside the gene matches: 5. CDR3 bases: TGTGCCAGCAGCTTAGATCCTAGCGGGTTTTCCTACAATGAGCAGTTCTTC. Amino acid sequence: CASSLDPSGFSYNEQFF.

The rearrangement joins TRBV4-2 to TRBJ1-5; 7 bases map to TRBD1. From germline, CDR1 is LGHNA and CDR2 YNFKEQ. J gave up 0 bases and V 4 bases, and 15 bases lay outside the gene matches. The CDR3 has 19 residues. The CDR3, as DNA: TGTGCCAGCAGCCCCCGGGCAGGGGGTACGATTTATAGCAATCAGCCCCAGCATTTT. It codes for CASSPRAGGTIYSNQPQHF.

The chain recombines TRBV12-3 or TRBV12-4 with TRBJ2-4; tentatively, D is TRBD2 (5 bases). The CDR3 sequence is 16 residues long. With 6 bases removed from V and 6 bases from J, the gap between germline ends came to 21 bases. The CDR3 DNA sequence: TGTGCCAGCAGCTCCCTATTTCGCCCTGCGGGAAACATTCAGTACTTC. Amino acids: CASSSLFRPAGNIQYF.

The CDR3 is CASSYRTKADEQFF. DNA of the CDR3: TGTGCCAGCAGTTACAGGACTAAAGCGGATGAGCAGTTCTTC. V and J are TRBV6-2 or TRBV6-3 and TRBJ2-1; weak D call: TRBD2 (6 bases). Germline lookup yields CDR1 MNHEY and CDR2 SVGEGT. V was shortened by 2 bases and J by 8 bases, with 13 bases between the two germline ends. The CDR3 covers 14 residues.

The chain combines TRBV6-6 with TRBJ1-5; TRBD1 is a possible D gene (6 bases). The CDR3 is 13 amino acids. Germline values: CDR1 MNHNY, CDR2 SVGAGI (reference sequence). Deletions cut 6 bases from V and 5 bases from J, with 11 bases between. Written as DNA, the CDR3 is TGTGCCAGCAGCCGGGACACATATCAGCCCCAGCATTTT. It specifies CASSRDTYQPQHF.

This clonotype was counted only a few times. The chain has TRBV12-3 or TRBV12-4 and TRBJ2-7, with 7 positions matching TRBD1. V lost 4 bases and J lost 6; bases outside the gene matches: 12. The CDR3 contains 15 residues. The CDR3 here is CASSSSPPGQSEQYF. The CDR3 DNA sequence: TGTGCCAGCAGTTCCTCCCCCCCGGGACAGTCCGAGCAGTACTTC.

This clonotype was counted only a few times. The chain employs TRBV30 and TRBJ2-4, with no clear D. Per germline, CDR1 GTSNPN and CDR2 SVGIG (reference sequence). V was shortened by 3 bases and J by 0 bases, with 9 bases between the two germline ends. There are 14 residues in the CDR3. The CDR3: CAWRTSPAKNIQYF. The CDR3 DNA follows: TGTGCCTGGAGGACAAGTCCAGCCAAAAACATTCAGTACTTC.